These 20 T cell receptor beta chains share one sample of origin, sequenced in a study of T cell responses to AZD1222 COVID-19 vaccine. This table comes from immunoSEQ multiplex PCR, and its TCRdb copy is limited to in-frame clones, with some not included. The sample shows over 130,000 clones, roughly 90% of them seen only once. Sequenced here: peripheral blood, sampled on day 0 of AZD1222 vaccination. Every receptor here comes from an adult in good health.

V and J are TRBV6-5 and TRBJ2-7; 7 bases fit TRBD1. CDR3 size: 14 residues. Losses at the gene ends were 0 bases for V and 4 bases for J; bases not matched to a gene: 3. Looked up from germline, CDR1 is MNHEY and CDR2 is SVGAGI. The CDR3 sequence is CASSYSGQIYEQYF. CDR3 coding DNA: TGTGCCAGCAGTTACTCGGGACAGATTTACGAGCAGTACTTC.

The rearrangement uses TRBV7-9 and TRBJ2-5; D is unresolved. From germline, CDR1 is SEHNR and CDR2 FQNEAQ (reference sequence). The ends were cut back, 0 bases at V and 6 bases at J, with 11 bases in the middle. This CDR3 contains 14 residues. The CDR3 DNA reads TGTGCCAGCAGCTTAGCAGGCGGTCGGCAGACCCAGTACTTC. Its protein is CASSLAGGRQTQYF. The full variable domain, its missing parts supplied by reference TRBV7-9 and TRBJ2-5, is DTGVSQNPRHKITKRGQNVTFRCDPISEHNRLYWYRQTLGQGPEFLTYFQNEAQLEKSRLLSDRFSAERPKGSFSTLEIQRTEQGDSAMYLCASSLAGGRQTQYFGPGTRLLVL.

The chain has TRBV28 and TRBJ2-5, with D unclear. Trimming took 1 base from V and 1 from J, leaving 4 bases between them. CDR1 MDHEN and CDR2 SYDVKM come from the germline V gene. The CDR3 is made up of 13 amino acids. The CDR3 region is CASSLLVQETQYF. The DNA of the CDR3 is TGTGCCAGCAGTTTATTGGTCCAAGAGACCCAGTACTTC. The whole variable domain, filled in from reference TRBV28 and TRBJ2-5, reads DVKVTQSSRYLVKRTGEKVFLECVQDMDHENMFWYRQDPGLGLRLIYFSYDVKMKEKGDIPEGYSVSREKKERFSLILESASTNQTSMYLCASSLLVQETQYFGPGTRLLVL.

In regard to this clone: Distinct nucleotide sequences in the sample also encode this CDR3. The chain couples TRBV5-1 to TRBJ2-7; D is unclear. The germline gives CDR1 SGHRS, CDR2 YFSETQ. Trimming cost V 0 bases and J 1 base, with 8 bases left between them. There are 14 residues in the CDR3. The CDR3 nucleotides are TGCGCCAGCAGCTTGGGGACCGCATCCTACGAGCAGTACTTC. This translates into CASSLGTASYEQYF.

The chain employs TRBV4-1 and TRBJ2-3; 10 bases are shared with TRBD2. The CDR3 has 17 residues. Germline-derived CDR1 and CDR2 are MGHRA and YSYEKL. The ends lost 0 bases at V and 3 bases at J; junction bases unmatched: 6. DNA for the CDR3: TGCGCCAGCAGCCAAGATCAATCTAGCGGGAGAACAGATACGCAGTATTTT. As protein: CASSQDQSSGRTDTQYF.

The V gene is TRBV14, the J gene TRBJ2-1, with D tentatively TRBD2 (5 bases). The CDR3 has 17 amino acids. Germline V gene lookup returns CDR1 SGHDN and CDR2 FVKESK. V lost 1 base and J 2 bases, leaving 15 bases between the germline ends. The CDR3 nucleotides read TGTGCCAGCAGCCAAGTAGTAGGTGAGAGGGCCTACAATGAGCAGTTCTTC. Translating gives CASSQVVGERAYNEQFF.

The J gene is TRBJ2-4, the V gene TRBV3-1 (or the pseudogene TRBV3-2); D uncertain. Trimming shortened V by 4 bases and J by 8 bases, and 12 bases separated the two germline ends. Germline values: CDR1 LGHDT, CDR2 YNNKEL (reference sequence). The CDR3 totals 13 residues. In DNA form, the CDR3 reads TGTGCCAGCAGCCCACCGGGTAGGGACATTCAGTACTTC. Its translation is CASSPPGRDIQYF.

This clone was seen only a few times. The rearrangement links TRBV7-2 to TRBJ2-7; possible D gene TRBD1, 6 bases. With 5 bases removed from V and 3 bases from J, the gap between germline ends came to 14 bases. This CDR3 has 14 residues. CDR1 and CDR2 from the germline V gene are SGHTA and FQGNSA. DNA of the CDR3: TGTGCCAGCAGCGGGCACCGGGACAACTACGAGCAGTACTTC. It translates to CASSGHRDNYEQYF.

The chain uses TRBV10-3 and TRBJ2-6; 7 bases agree with TRBD1. This CDR3 region has 16 residues. V gave up 4 bases and J gave up 2 bases; unmatched junction bases: 5. Germline CDR1 and CDR2: ENHRY and SYGVKD. CDR3 sequence: CAISVDRATGANVLTF. Here the CDR3 DNA reads TGTGCCATCAGTGTCGACAGGGCCACTGGGGCCAACGTCCTGACTTTC.

In its sample, this clone was seen a few times. Distinct nucleotide sequences in the sample also encode this CDR3. This chain uses TRBV28 with TRBJ2-7; 9 positions agree with TRBD2. Germline trimming cut 5 bases from V and 3 bases from J; bases unmatched to any gene: 5. There are 14 residues in the CDR3. Germline CDR1 and CDR2: MDHEN and SYDVKM. The CDR3 spells CASSRSGSGYEQYF. CDR3 nucleotides: TGTGCCAGCAGTCGTAGCGGGAGTGGCTACGAGCAGTACTTC.

The sample holds one count of this clone. The gene calls are TRBV7-2 and TRBJ1-1; no firm D call. V lost 1 base and J 5 bases, leaving 17 bases between the germline ends. Germline CDR1 is SGHTA and CDR2 is FQGNSA. The CDR3 loop spans 16 amino acids. The chain's CDR3 is CASSLDGLRVRTEAFF. As DNA, the CDR3 is TGTGCCAGCAGCTTAGACGGTTTAAGAGTTCGGACTGAAGCTTTCTTT. Looking up the rest from reference TRBV7-2 and TRBJ1-1 gives the full variable domain: GAGVSQSPSNKVTEKGKDVELRCDPISGHTALYWYRQSLGQGLEFLIYFQGNSAPDKSGLPSDRFSAERTGGSVSTLTIQRTQQEDSAVYLCASSLDGLRVRTEAFFGQGTRLTVV.

The chain is built from TRBV27 and TRBJ2-5, with a tentative D call TRBD1 (5 bases). The CDR3 is made up of 14 amino acids. The germline V gene encodes CDR1 MNHEY and CDR2 SMNVEV (reference sequence). Trimming removed 4 bases at V and 0 bases at J, with 9 bases between. CDR3 amino acids: CASSWTRDQETQYF. DNA of the CDR3: TGTGCCAGCAGTTGGACCAGGGACCAAGAGACCCAGTACTTC.

The chain joins TRBV2 to TRBJ1-5; TRBD1 is a possible D gene (6 bases). Trimming stripped 0 bases from V and 7 bases from J, with 10 bases between. The germline gives CDR1 SNHLY, CDR2 FYNNEI. This CDR3 spans 14 amino acids. CDR3 loop: CASSEAQGRQPQHF. The CDR3 DNA follows: TGTGCCAGCAGTGAAGCGCAGGGGCGGCAGCCCCAGCATTTT.

V and J are TRBV29-1 and TRBJ2-7; D is unclear. Germline V lookup: CDR1 SQVTM, CDR2 ANQGSEA. V was shortened by 6 bases and J by 2 bases, with 11 bases between the two germline ends. The CDR3 runs to 12 residues. CDR3 DNA: TGCAGCGTCAAAAGGGATCCCTACGAGCAGTACTTC. This gives the protein CSVKRDPYEQYF.

The sample holds one count of this clone. Here the CDR3 DNA reads TGTGCCAGCAGTGAGTCTGGGGGCGGTCAGCCCCAGCATTTT. Translated, it gives CASSESGGGQPQHF. The J gene is TRBJ1-5, the V gene TRBV6-4, with D perhaps matching TRBD1 (6 bases). The length of the CDR3 is 14 residues. CDR1 and CDR2 (germline): MRHNA, SNTAGT. The ends were cut back, 3 bases at V and 6 bases at J, with 12 bases in the middle.

V is TRBV4-1 and J is TRBJ1-4; 10 bases are a match to TRBD1. Trimming at V came to 1 base and at J to 2 bases, leaving 1 base not matched to a gene. The CDR3 contains 16 residues. Germline CDR1 is MGHRA and CDR2 is YSYEKL. CDR3 region: CASSQGTGGTNEKLFF. The CDR3 DNA sequence: TGCGCCAGCAGCCAAGGGACAGGGGGGACTAATGAAAAACTGTTTTTT.

The DNA for the CDR3 is TGCGCCAGCAGTCCTCCGGGACAGGAGAACACCGGGGAGCTGTTTTTT. This codes for CASSPPGQENTGELFF. The gene calls are TRBV10-1 and TRBJ2-2; 8 bases fit TRBD1. The length of the CDR3 is 16 residues. V trimming: 5 bases; J trimming: 1 base; junction bases outside the gene matches: 6. The germline CDR1 and CDR2 sequences are WNHNN and SYGVQD (reference sequence).

The gene calls are TRBV12-3 or TRBV12-4 and TRBJ2-3, with TRBD1 as a possible D gene (6 bases). The CDR3 spans 12 residues. V lost 3 bases to trimming and J lost 5 bases, with 6 bases between them. Here the CDR3 DNA reads TGTGCCAGCAGTTTCAGGGGAGATACGCAGTATTTT. As protein: CASSFRGDTQYF.

V gene TRBV4-2 combines with J gene TRBJ2-7; the match to TRBD2 covers 14 bases. Germline V lookup: CDR1 LGHNA, CDR2 YNFKEQ. The CDR3 loop spans 15 amino acids. The V gene end was trimmed by 1 base and the J gene end by 5 bases; junction bases not matched to a gene: 1. The CDR3 DNA sequence: TGTGCCAGCAGCCAAGCGGGACTAGCGGGAGACGAGCAGTACTTC. Its protein product is CASSQAGLAGDEQYF.

The genes are TRBV6-1 and TRBJ1-2, with a possible D match to TRBD1 (6 bases). V was cut by 3 bases and J by 14 bases, with 25 bases left in between. The CDR3 runs to 15 residues. Germline V gene data show CDR1 as MNHNS and CDR2 as SASEGT. CDR3 residues: CASSDTGTFIRYWTF. The CDR3 bases are TGTGCCAGCAGTGATACCGGGACATTTATCCGCTATTGGACCTTC.